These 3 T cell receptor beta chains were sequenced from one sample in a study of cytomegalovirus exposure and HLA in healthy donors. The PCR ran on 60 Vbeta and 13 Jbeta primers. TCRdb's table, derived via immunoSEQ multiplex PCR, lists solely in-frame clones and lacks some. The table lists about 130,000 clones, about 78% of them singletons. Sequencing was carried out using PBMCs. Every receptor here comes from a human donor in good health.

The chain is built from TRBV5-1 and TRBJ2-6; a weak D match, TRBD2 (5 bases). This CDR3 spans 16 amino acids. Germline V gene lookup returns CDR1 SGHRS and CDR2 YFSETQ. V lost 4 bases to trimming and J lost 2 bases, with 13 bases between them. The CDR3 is CASSAATRAGANVLTF. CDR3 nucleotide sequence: TGCGCCAGCAGCGCCGCCACTAGGGCTGGGGCCAACGTCCTGACTTTC.

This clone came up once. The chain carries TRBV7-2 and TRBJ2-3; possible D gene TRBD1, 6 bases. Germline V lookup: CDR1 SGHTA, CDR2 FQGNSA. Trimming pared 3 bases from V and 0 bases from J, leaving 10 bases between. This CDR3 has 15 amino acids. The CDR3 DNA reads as TGTGCCAGCAGCTTGGGACACCATAGCACAGATACGCAGTATTTT. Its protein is CASSLGHHSTDTQYF.

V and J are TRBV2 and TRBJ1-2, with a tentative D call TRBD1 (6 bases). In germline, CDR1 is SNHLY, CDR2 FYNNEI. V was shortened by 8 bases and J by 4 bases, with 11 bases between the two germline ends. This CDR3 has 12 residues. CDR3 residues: CASGNRAYGYTF. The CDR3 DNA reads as TGTGCCAGCGGAAACAGGGCCTATGGCTACACCTTC.